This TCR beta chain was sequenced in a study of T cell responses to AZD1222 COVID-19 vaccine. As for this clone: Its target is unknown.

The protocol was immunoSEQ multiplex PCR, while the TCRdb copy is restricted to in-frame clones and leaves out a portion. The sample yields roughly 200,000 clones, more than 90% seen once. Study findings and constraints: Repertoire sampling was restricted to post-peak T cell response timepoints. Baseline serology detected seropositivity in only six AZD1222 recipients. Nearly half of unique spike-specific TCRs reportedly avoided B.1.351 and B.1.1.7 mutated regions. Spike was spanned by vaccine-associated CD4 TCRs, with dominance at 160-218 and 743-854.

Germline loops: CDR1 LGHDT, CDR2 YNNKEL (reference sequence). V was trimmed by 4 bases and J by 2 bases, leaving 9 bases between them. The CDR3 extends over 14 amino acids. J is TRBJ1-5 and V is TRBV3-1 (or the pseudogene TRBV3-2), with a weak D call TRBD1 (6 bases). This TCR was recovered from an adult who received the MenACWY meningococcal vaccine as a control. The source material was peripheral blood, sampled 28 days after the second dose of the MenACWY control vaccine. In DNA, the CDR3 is TGTGCCAGCAGCCTATCAGGGGGCAATCAGCCCCAGCATTTT. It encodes CASSLSGGNQPQHF.